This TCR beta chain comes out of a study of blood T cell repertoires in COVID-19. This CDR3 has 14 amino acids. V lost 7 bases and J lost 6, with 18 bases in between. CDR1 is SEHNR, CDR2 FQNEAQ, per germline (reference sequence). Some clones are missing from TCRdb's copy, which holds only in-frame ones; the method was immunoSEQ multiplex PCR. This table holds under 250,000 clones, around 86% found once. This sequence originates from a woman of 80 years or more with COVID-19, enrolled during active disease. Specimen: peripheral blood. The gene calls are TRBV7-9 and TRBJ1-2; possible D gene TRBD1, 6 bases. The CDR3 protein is CASNLGQGRDGYTF. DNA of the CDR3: TGTGCCAGCAATCTTGGGCAGGGGCGGGATGGCTACACCTTC.